Below, one T cell receptor beta chain is given with its context. Its antigen is unknown. The germline gives CDR1 MNHNY, CDR2 SVGAGI (reference sequence). Trimming shortened V by 6 bases and J by 7 bases, and 13 bases separated the two germline ends. The CDR3 has 14 amino acids. The repertoire was sequenced with immunoSEQ multiplex PCR; TCRdb's copy has only in-frame clones and lacks some. This table holds about 66,000 clones, roughly 90% found once. This entry comes from a study of chemoradiotherapy in HPV16-positive cancers. For the study at large: Candidate HPV-specific clones and shared TCR motifs came from two HPV16-positive patients.

Whole-study results and caveats: Non-HPV-specific T cells did not expand in tumors during treatment, whereas candidate HPV-specific clones and E7-related motifs did. HPV-responsive T-cell expansion during chemoradiotherapy was linked to improved recurrence-free survival in HPV16-positive patients.

The specimen was blood, collected from a patient who underwent chemoradiotherapy. The V call is TRBV6-6, the J call TRBJ1-6; TRBD1 is a possible D gene (5 bases). The sequence was collected from a human donor with HPV-associated anogenital cancer. CDR3 DNA: TGTGCCAGCAGCCCCCCTCGGGGGAATTCACCCCTCCACTTT. Its protein is CASSPPRGNSPLHF.